What follows are 15 T cell receptor beta chains derived from one specimen sequenced in a study of memory CD8 T cells in hepatitis C reinfection. The method was immunoSEQ multiplex PCR; TCRdb's version includes in-frame clones alone and lacks a portion of them. This table holds approximately 46,000 clones, roughly 87% found once. The time point denotes: late/post reinfection, 12 to 24 weeks after detection. The sorted cells went straight to TCR sequencing with no prior in vitro expansion. Sequencing was carried out using naive CD8+ T cells sorted from blood. The receptors derive from a man aged 18 to 35 with hepatitis C virus infection.

This chain connects TRBV11-2 to TRBJ2-7, with 11 bases that match TRBD2. The CDR3 loop spans 15 amino acids. The V and J ends lost 3 bases and 7 bases, in that order; junction bases with no gene match: 8. Looked up from germline, CDR1 is SGHAT and CDR2 is FQNNGV. The CDR3 sequence is CASSFILAGAGEQYF. The DNA for the CDR3 is TGTGCCAGCAGCTTTATACTAGCGGGAGCGGGGGAGCAGTACTTC.

V and J are TRBV19 and TRBJ2-2; 11 nucleotides align to TRBD1. V lost 5 bases, J lost 0 bases, and 2 bases stayed unmatched. Germline CDR1 is LNHDA and CDR2 is SQIVND (reference sequence). This CDR3 is 16 amino acids long. The CDR3 region is CASSPGQGANTGELFF. CDR3 in DNA: TGTGCCAGTAGTCCGGGACAGGGGGCGAACACCGGGGAGCTGTTTTTT.

V is TRBV27 and J is TRBJ2-3; a possible D gene is TRBD2 (5 bases). Germline CDR1 is MNHEY and CDR2 is SMNVEV (reference sequence). Deletions cut 6 bases from V and 4 bases from J, with 17 bases between. There are 15 residues in the CDR3. CDR3 nucleotide sequence: TGTGCCAGCAGCCACCTCGTGGGAGTAGCAGATACGCAGTATTTT. As protein: CASSHLVGVADTQYF.

The rearrangement uses TRBV9 and TRBJ2-7; tentative D call: TRBD1 (7 bases). The CDR3 has 14 residues. The germline CDR1 and CDR2 sequences are SGDLS and YYNGEE. The V end lost 3 bases, the J end lost 0 bases, and 10 bases lay between the germline ends. CDR3 DNA sequence: TGTGCCAGCAGCGGCGGGGACAGCTCCTACGAGCAGTACTTC. It yields the protein CASSGGDSSYEQYF.

The V gene is TRBV6-1, the J gene TRBJ2-7; 9 nucleotides agree with TRBD2. Trimming at V came to 1 base and at J to 2 bases, leaving 3 bases not matched to a gene. CDR1 and CDR2 from the germline V gene are MNHNS and SASEGT. This CDR3 comprises 15 residues. This CDR3 reads CASSEVAGGAYEQYF. The CDR3 coding sequence is TGTGCCAGCAGTGAAGTCGCGGGAGGGGCCTACGAGCAGTACTTC.

J is TRBJ2-7 and V is TRBV7-8; 7 nucleotides align to TRBD2. In germline, CDR1 is SGHVS, CDR2 FQNEAQ. The junction had 24 bases not matched to a gene; V was cut back by 5 bases and J by 5 bases. The CDR3 has 19 residues. CDR3 region: CASSPRRGGPGLGKNEQYF. In DNA form, the CDR3 reads TGTGCCAGCAGCCCCAGGAGGGGAGGGCCAGGTCTAGGGAAGAACGAGCAGTACTTC. The full variable domain, with the rest looked up from reference TRBV7-8 and TRBJ2-7, is GAGVSQSPRYKVAKRGQDVALRCDPISGHVSLFWYQQALGQGPEFLTYFQNEAQLDKSGLPSDRFFAERPEGSVSTLKIQRTQQEDSAVYLCASSPRRGGPGLGKNEQYFGPGTRLTVT.

The V call is TRBV28, the J call TRBJ2-3, with 12 bases that match TRBD2. J lost 0 bases, V lost 5 bases, and 6 bases had no gene match. Germline-derived CDR1 and CDR2 are MDHEN and SYDVKM. The CDR3 is 17 residues long. CDR3 sequence: CASSGGTSGLSTDTQYF. The CDR3 DNA reads TGTGCCAGCAGTGGGGGGACTAGCGGGCTTAGCACAGATACGCAGTATTTT.

V and J are TRBV9 and TRBJ1-1; TRBD1 agrees at 9 bases. The CDR3 length is 15 residues. Germline CDR1 and CDR2: SGDLS and YYNGEE. The junction had 8 bases not matched to a gene; V was cut back by 3 bases and J by 5 bases. The CDR3 region has the DNA TGTGCCAGCAGCGCTCTCACAGGGGGCATAACTGAAGCTTTCTTT. It encodes CASSALTGGITEAFF.

The V and J genes are TRBV18 and TRBJ1-1; tentative D call: TRBD1 (5 bases). Deletions cut 3 bases from V and 0 bases from J, with 5 bases between. The CDR3 runs 13 residues. The germline V gene has CDR1 KGHSH and CDR2 LQKENI. CDR3 protein: CASSPTVNTEAFF. DNA for the CDR3: TGTGCCAGCTCACCGACAGTGAACACTGAAGCTTTCTTT.

V and J are TRBV27 and TRBJ2-7, with TRBD2 identical over 8 bases. CDR1 MNHEY and CDR2 SMNVEV come from the germline V gene (reference sequence). J lost 2 bases, V lost 5 bases, and 8 bases had no gene match. The CDR3 length is 15 residues. CDR3 sequence: CASSDGTGGAYEQYF. The DNA of the CDR3 is TGTGCCAGCAGTGACGGGACGGGGGGGGCCTACGAGCAGTACTTC.

This chain joins TRBV5-4 and TRBJ1-4, with a tentative D call TRBD1 (6 bases). The CDR3 runs 18 residues. V was trimmed by 4 bases and J by 5 bases, leaving 24 bases between them. The germline CDR1 and CDR2 sequences are SGHNT and YYREEE (reference sequence). In DNA, the CDR3 is TGTGCCAGCAGCATTGGTCCGGGTGAAGGGGGATTCAATGAAAAACTGTTTTTT. Residues: CASSIGPGEGGFNEKLFF. Full variable domain (remainder filled in from reference TRBV5-4 and TRBJ1-4): ETGVTQSPTHLIKTRGQQVTLRCSSQSGHNTVSWYQQALGQGPQFIFQYYREEENGRGNFPPRFSGLQFPNYSSELNVNALELDDSALYLCASSIGPGEGGFNEKLFFGSGTQLSVL.

The genes are TRBV10-3 and TRBJ2-7, with D possibly matching TRBD2 (5 bases). V was trimmed by 8 bases and J by 4 bases, leaving 21 bases between them. CDR1 ENHRY and CDR2 SYGVKD come from the germline V gene. The CDR3 totals 15 residues. Here the CDR3 DNA reads TGTGCCATCGGCTCCCCTGGTGGGAGTTCTTACGAGCAGTACTTC. Its translation: CAIGSPGGSSYEQYF.

V usage is TRBV5-6 and J usage is TRBJ2-3, with 11 bases aligning to TRBD2. In germline, CDR1 is SGHDT, CDR2 YYEEEE. V dropped 0 bases and J dropped 6; count of bases not matched to a gene: 9. The CDR3 extends over 17 amino acids. The CDR3 DNA reads TGTGCCAGCAGCTTGGGCTTAGCGGGAGGGCCTGGTGATACGCAGTATTTT. It specifies CASSLGLAGGPGDTQYF.

This clone was seen just once. V gene TRBV13 combines with J gene TRBJ2-3; D is undetermined. Germline loops: CDR1 PRHDT, CDR2 FYEKMQ (reference sequence). CDR3 length equals 10 residues. The V end was cut by 6 bases, the J end by 6 bases, with 4 bases between. In nucleotides, the CDR3 is TGTGCCAGCAGTCTTGATACGCAGTATTTT. Protein product: CASSLDTQYF.

The rearrangement uses TRBV9 and TRBJ2-5; 9 bases are shared with TRBD2. TRBJ2-7 matches the DNA end more closely, so the J call is doubtful. The CDR3 is 15 amino acids. CDR1 and CDR2 (germline): SGDLS, YYNGEE. The CDR3 region is CASSVGLAGSHEQYF. The CDR3 DNA reads TGTGCCAGCAGCGTGGGGCTAGCGGGAAGCCACGAGCAGTACTTC.